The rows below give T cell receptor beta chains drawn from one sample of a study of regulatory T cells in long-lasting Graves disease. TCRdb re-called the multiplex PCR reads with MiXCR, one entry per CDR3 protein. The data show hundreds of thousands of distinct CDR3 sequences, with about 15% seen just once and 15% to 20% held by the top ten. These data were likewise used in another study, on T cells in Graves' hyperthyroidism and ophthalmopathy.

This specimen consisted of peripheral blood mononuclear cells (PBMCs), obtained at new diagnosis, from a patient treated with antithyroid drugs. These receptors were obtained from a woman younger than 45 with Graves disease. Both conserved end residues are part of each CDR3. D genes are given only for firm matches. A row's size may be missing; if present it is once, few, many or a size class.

cdr3_aa: CSARDRAGGNYNEQFF
cdr3_nt: TGCAGTGCTAGAGATCGCGCGGGAGGGAACTACAATGAGCAGTTCTTC
j_call: TRBJ2-1
v_call: TRBV20-1
clone_size: few
d_call: TRBD2

cdr3_aa: CASSLSIKREYHEQFF
cdr3_nt: TGTGCCAGCAGTTTATCGATAAAGCGGGAGTATCATGAGCAGTTCTTC
j_call: TRBJ2-1
v_call: TRBV27
clone_size: few
d_call: TRBD2

cdr3_aa: CASSLIGGGNSPLHF
cdr3_nt: TGTGCCAGCAGCTTAATTGGCGGCGGAAATTCACCCCTCCACTTT
j_call: TRBJ1-6
v_call: TRBV7-8
clone_size: -
d_call: -

cdr3_aa: CASSLGRGASCEQYF
cdr3_nt: TGTGCCAGCAGCTTAGGGAGAGGGGCCTCCTGCGAGCAGTACTTC
j_call: TRBJ2-7
v_call: TRBV7-3
clone_size: -
d_call: -

cdr3_aa: CASSSSSSYNSPLHF
cdr3_nt: TGTGCCAGCAGTAGCAGTAGCTCCTATAATTCACCCCTCCACTTT
j_call: TRBJ1-6
v_call: TRBV6-1
clone_size: many
d_call: -

cdr3_aa: CASSLEGSFEPQHF
cdr3_nt: TGTGCCAGCAGCCTTGAAGGGAGTTTTGAGCCCCAGCATTTT
j_call: TRBJ1-5
v_call: TRBV2
clone_size: few
d_call: -

cdr3_aa: CASSLVAFQETQYF
cdr3_nt: TGTGCCAGCAGCTTAGTCGCTTTCCAAGAGACCCAGTACTTC
j_call: TRBJ2-5
v_call: TRBV11-2
clone_size: many
d_call: -

cdr3_aa: CAISESGRGDGYEQYF
cdr3_nt: TGTGCCATCAGTGAGTCAGGGAGGGGCGACGGTTACGAGCAGTACTTC
j_call: TRBJ2-7
v_call: TRBV10-3
clone_size: many
d_call: TRBD2

cdr3_aa: CASRPAGTPGSAIYF
cdr3_nt: TGTGCCAGCAGGCCCGCCGGGACCCCAGGGAGCGCCATATATTTT
j_call: TRBJ1-3
v_call: TRBV25-1
clone_size: few
d_call: -

cdr3_aa: CASSLIDGEKLFF
cdr3_nt: TGTGCCAGCAGCTTAATCGACGGCGAAAAACTGTTTTTT
j_call: TRBJ1-4
v_call: TRBV7-3
clone_size: many
d_call: -